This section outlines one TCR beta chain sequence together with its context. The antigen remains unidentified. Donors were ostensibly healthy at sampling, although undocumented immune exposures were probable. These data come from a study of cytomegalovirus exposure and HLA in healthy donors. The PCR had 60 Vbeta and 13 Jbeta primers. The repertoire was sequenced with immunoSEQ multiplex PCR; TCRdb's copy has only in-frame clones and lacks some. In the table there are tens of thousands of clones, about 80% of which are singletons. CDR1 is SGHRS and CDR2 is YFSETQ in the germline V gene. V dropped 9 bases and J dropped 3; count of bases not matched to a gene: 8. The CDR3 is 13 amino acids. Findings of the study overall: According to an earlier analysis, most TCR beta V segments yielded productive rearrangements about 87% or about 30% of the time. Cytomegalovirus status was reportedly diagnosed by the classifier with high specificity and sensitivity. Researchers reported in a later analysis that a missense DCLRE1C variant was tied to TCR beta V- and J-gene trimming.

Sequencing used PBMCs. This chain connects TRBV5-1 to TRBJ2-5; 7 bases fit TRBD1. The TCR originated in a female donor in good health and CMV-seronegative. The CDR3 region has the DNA TGCGCCACGGCCCCGACAGGGAAAGAGACCCAGTACTTC. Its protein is CATAPTGKETQYF. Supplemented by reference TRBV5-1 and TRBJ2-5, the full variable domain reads KAGVTQTPRYLIKTRGQQVTLSCSPISGHRSVSWYQQTPGQGLQFLFEYFSETQRNKGNFPGRFSGRQFSNSRSEMNVSTLELGDSALYLCATAPTGKETQYFGPGTRLLVL.